A single sample is the source of the 2 T cell receptor beta chains below, sequenced in a study of blood T cell repertoires in COVID-19. TCRdb's table, derived via immunoSEQ multiplex PCR, lists solely in-frame clones and lacks some. The data hold roughly 250,000 clones, with 85% observed a single time. Sequencing input: peripheral blood. The receptor source for this set is a man in his forties with acute or convalescent COVID-19.

The genes are TRBV5-1 and TRBJ2-7; 9 bases align to TRBD2. Trimming cost V 1 base and J 4 bases; bases outside gene matches: 6. Germline CDR1 SGHRS, CDR2 YFSETQ. This CDR3 contains 15 residues. The CDR3 loop is CASSLPAGGPYEQYF. The CDR3 bases are TGCGCCAGCAGCTTGCCGGCGGGGGGGCCTTACGAGCAGTACTTC.

V usage is TRBV19 and J usage is TRBJ1-5; D might be TRBD1 (6 bases). Between the trimmed V and J ends, which lost 1 base and 5 bases, there was a span of 12 bases. This CDR3 is built from 15 residues. Germline V lookup: CDR1 LNHDA, CDR2 SQIVND (reference sequence). The CDR3 sequence: CASSIGTGSYQPQHF. The CDR3 nucleotides are TGTGCCAGTAGTATAGGTACAGGGAGTTATCAGCCCCAGCATTTT.